This T cell receptor beta chain was observed in a study of blood T cell repertoires in COVID-19. Germline CDR1 is LGHDT and CDR2 is YNNKEL (reference sequence). Trimming shortened V by 3 bases and J by 6 bases, and 9 bases separated the two germline ends. The CDR3 runs 13 residues. Original processing methods: By means of reference gene primer amplification, nucleated cell counts were estimated. Here immunoSEQ multiplex PCR was the method, and the copy in TCRdb shows in-frame clones only, minus some. V, J and clone size reflect that table, while D and trimming were determined from the DNA. Here the sample spans about 140,000 clones, about 70% being singletons.

The TCR comes from a man at least 80 years old with acute or convalescent COVID-19. The chain combines TRBV3-1 (or the pseudogene TRBV3-2) with TRBJ1-5, with D possibly matching TRBD1 (5 bases). Sequencing used peripheral blood. CDR3 in DNA: TGTGCCAGCAGCCAGGCCGGGGGTCAGCCCCAGCATTTT. The encoded protein is CASSQAGGQPQHF.